This TCR beta chain is from a study of beta chain features in type 1 diabetes. The investigators reverse transcribed all of the isolated RNA, so they sequenced expressed TCRB transcripts. The data were produced by immunoSEQ multiplex PCR, yet TCRdb's version contains in-frame clones alone and is incomplete. There are over 13,000 clones in the sample; 65% to 85% occur only once, and around 0.3% lies in the top ten. Comments on this clone: As yet, its antigen is unknown.

Via the markers CD45RO/CCR7/CD25/CD127/CD95/CD27, stem cell-like memory, regulatory, central memory and naive CD4+ cells were sorted. Study-level findings and limits: The cDNA sequencing approach could over-represent high-TCR-expressing cells. The study found moderately but significantly shorter TCRB CDR3s in all four CD4+ subsets of Type 1 diabetes patients. Type 1 diabetes patients showed fewer insertions and more deletions at VDJ junctions. Patients showed naive, central memory and Treg TCRB repertoires that appeared more similar than those of healthy donors.

Sequencing was carried out using stem cell memory CD4+ T cells from blood. This TCR came from a woman younger than 35 with type 1 diabetes.

In DNA, the CDR3 is TGTGCCTGGACCATGGGACTATATGTCACAGATACGCAGTATTTT. It is translated as CAWTMGLYVTDTQYF. The chain joins TRBV30 to TRBJ2-3, with 7 bases that match TRBD2. V lost 4 bases, J lost 2 bases, and 9 bases stayed unmatched. The CDR3 runs 15 residues. Germline V lookup: CDR1 GTSNPN, CDR2 SVGIG (reference sequence).